The text below deals with one T cell receptor beta chain. Its antigen is not identified. TCRdb's copy holds only in-frame clones and misses some; the assay was immunoSEQ multiplex PCR. This table has 57,000 or so clones, roughly 84% appearing once. These data come from a study of OX40 agonist ivuxolimab in advanced cancers. Study as a whole: Patients were dosed intravenously with ivuxolimab at 0.01 to 10 mg/kg every 2 weeks. Study-wide points: Patients with a partial response at 0.1-3.0 mg/kg had among the lowest clonal expansion. Normalized expansion of T-cell clones was also low for some nonresponders. The study observed clonal expansion of CD4+ and CD8+ blood T cells by week 6 at 0.1 to 3.0 mg/kg.

Deletions cut 8 bases from V and 4 bases from J, with 12 bases between. The V gene's germline CDR1 is ENHRY and CDR2 SYGVKD. The length of the CDR3 is 13 residues. The clonotype comes from an adult with an advanced solid tumor such as melanoma, head and neck, liver or kidney cancer. The material sequenced was CD4+ or CD8+ T cells sorted from blood, taken in a trial of the OX40 agonist ivuxolimab. The chain employs TRBV10-3 and TRBJ1-5; D is unresolved. The CDR3 nucleotides read TGTGCCATCTCCGGCCAGAAGAATCAGCCCCAGCATTTT. Translating gives CAISGQKNQPQHF.